This TCR beta chain was profiled in a study of blood T cells in healthy people across ages. A note on this clonotype: Its matching antigen is unknown.

Trimming pared 3 bases from V and 2 bases from J, leaving 6 bases between. The CDR3 contains 12 residues. Per germline, CDR1 SQVTM and CDR2 ANQGSEA. Whole-study findings and limits: It was found that TCR beta diversity correlated strongly with the percentage of naive T cells.

For the second PCR, which ran for about 6 to 11 cycles, a sample-barcoded 5' primer and a J-beta primer mix were used. TCRdb re-called the 5' RACE reads through MiXCR, storing one row per CDR3 protein. The sample includes fewer than 800,000 distinct CDR3 sequences, approximately 30% of them seen just once. Sequenced: blood. This TCR was recovered from a woman at least 80 years old in good health. The V call is TRBV29-1, the J call TRBJ2-3, with D possibly TRBD1 on 5 matching bases. The CDR3 nucleotides are TGCAGCGTTGAGACAGACACAGATACGCAGTATTTT. It is translated as CSVETDTDTQYF.